This T cell receptor beta chain emerged from a study of CD8 T cell repertoires and HIV-1 epitope variants. Across the whole study: Control wells had CMV/EBV/flu peptides, negative Ebola AY9, or no peptide. The baseline condition was 1M T cells left uncultured.

CDR1 and CDR2 (germline): SGHTA, FQGNSA. V dropped 1 base and J dropped 0 bases, with 10 bases sitting between them. There are 15 residues in the CDR3. This table comes from immunoSEQ multiplex PCR, and its TCRdb copy is limited to in-frame clones, with some not included. In the table there are about 4,100 clones, about 63% of which are singletons. For this clone: The target antigen is unknown.

Study results and limitations: Only beta chains were identified, marking proliferation to antigen, not function. Of 9 or 10 antigen-specific beta clonotypes, 6 or 7 appeared to cross-react with escape variants.

The receptor was derived from a male donor with HIV. The sample comprised cultured CD8+ T cells derived from PBMCs. This chain links TRBV7-2 with TRBJ2-7; the D gene is possibly TRBD1 (5 bases). The CDR3 sequence: CASSLGTLSSYEQYF. DNA for the CDR3: TGTGCCAGCAGCTTAGGGACATTGAGCTCCTACGAGCAGTACTTC.